This T cell receptor (beta chain) was identified in a study of blood T cell repertoires in COVID-19. Study-wide background: The United States, Italy and Spain were the sources of the acute and convalescent COVID-19 samples. The cDNA or gDNA used as material had been derived from T cells, B-cell-depleted T cells, or PBMCs.

Per the study methods: From reference gene primer amplification, estimates of nucleated cell counts were derived. The table came from immunoSEQ multiplex PCR; TCRdb's copy has only in-frame clones and leaves some out. Clonal size and the V and J genes are those of that table, whereas D and trimming came from the DNA. The data hold around 71,000 clones, with roughly 86% observed a single time. Germline loops: CDR1 ENHRY, CDR2 SYGVKD. V gave up 6 bases and J gave up 4 bases; unmatched junction bases: 9. CDR3 length equals 15 residues. The sequenced material came from peripheral blood. The sequence came from a woman aged 55-69 years with acute or convalescent COVID-19. This chain uses TRBV10-3 with TRBJ1-1, with 9 bases fitting TRBD1. The CDR3 DNA sequence: TGTGCCATCAGCCAACGGACAGGGGATGGCACTGAAGCTTTCTTT. Residues: CAISQRTGDGTEAFF.